This paragraph covers one TCR beta chain sequence. Produced via immunoSEQ multiplex PCR; TCRdb's table is partial and in-frame only. Among roughly 260,000 clones, about 91% were seen once, and the ten largest hold under 3%. This specimen comes from a study of blood T cell repertoires in COVID-19. Overall study context: From T cells, B-cell-depleted T cells, or PBMCs came the material, which was cDNA or gDNA.

The clonotype comes from a young adult with COVID-19, enrolled during active disease. Sequences were obtained from peripheral blood.

Written as DNA, the CDR3 is TGTGCCAGCAGCGACGGGACAGGGGATGGCTACACCTTC. Its translation is CASSDGTGDGYTF. V is TRBV7-9 and J is TRBJ1-2, with 10 bases lining up with TRBD1. The CDR3 has 13 amino acids. The J segment lost 6 bases and the V segment lost 5 bases, leaving 3 bases of the junction unmatched. The V gene's germline CDR1 is SEHNR and CDR2 FQNEAQ (reference sequence).